One TCR beta chain is described in this entry. This clone was seen only once. Its antigen specificity is not known. There are no base qualities to consult, and no much larger clone falls within one base. The record originates from a study of PD-L1 blockade in urothelial cancer (dated by TCRdb to 2017 to 2019). Some background on the complete study: Therapy was started at some point between 2014 and 2016 for all patients, and atezolizumab 1,200 mg was administered intravenously every 3 weeks. About 90% of the 29 patients were males with bladder-origin urothelial cancer, and about 65% of the roughly 30 reported a prior smoking history. Patients had an ECOG performance status of 0 or 1 and had received between 0 and 3 prior chemotherapy regimens. Blood samples were analyzed 3 weeks after the start of treatment (second dose) and 6 weeks after the start of treatment. Blood samples yielded a median of around 150,000 T cells and approximately 83,000 unique TCRs, with median clonality 0.080. The study, an exploratory multi-omic analysis, examined somatic, immune and clinical correlates of response to PD-L1 blockade with atezolizumab in urothelial cancer. Pretreatment tumor samples, along with matched peripheral blood collected serially before and after atezolizumab treatment, underwent TCR sequencing. Durable clinical benefit was defined as progression-free survival longer than 6 months, and TCR features were also tested against progression-free and overall survival. In the same patients who had TCR sequencing, pretreatment tumors also underwent whole exome sequencing and RNA sequencing. Durable clinical benefit was achieved by nine patients and was not achieved by 20 patients. Approximately 29 patients had pretreatment blood TCR-seq, about 25 had at least one posttreatment blood collection, and about 25 had tumor TCR-seq.

Each PCR received spiked-in synthetic TCR analog templates so that absolute template abundance could be estimated from read counts. TCRbeta CDR3 regions were amplified from genomic DNA with bias-controlled V and J gene primers using the immunoSEQ assay. Sequencing of rearranged TCRbeta segments was performed at approximately 20X coverage. The original methods were these. Clustering was used to correct sequencing errors, and CDR3s were annotated against IMGT so that V, D and J genes could be assigned. Only productive TCRbeta rearrangements were used in downstream analyses, excluding out-of-frame or stop-codon sequences. To compute clonality, Shannon entropy was normalized by the log of the number of unique productive sequences and then subtracted from one. Clones differing between time points or between blood and tumor were identified by Fisher's exact test with Benjamini-Hochberg correction at adjusted p below 0.01. TCRdb took this table from immuneACCESS and kept in-frame rearrangements with V and J called. Such tables lack part of the clones; where checked against another copy, unresolved V genes explain under half of the gap, and the rest is unexplained. V and J calls and clone size are copied from that table; D and trimming were computed from the DNA. This sample has around 120,000 clones in its table, and approximately 90% of those were observed once. The ten largest clones capture about 1.8% of the sample.

The germline V gene (reference sequence) provides CDR1 SGHAT and CDR2 FQDESV. Spanning cysteine to phenylalanine, the CDR3 consists of 15 amino acids. The retained sequence is limited to the CDR3, 45 bases, with the frame set at the first base. The germline ends are 14 bases apart after V is trimmed by 5 bases and J by 0 bases. Overall results and qualifications from the work: Among patients with durable benefit, tumor-associated TCR clones showed greater expansion in peripheral blood 3 weeks after treatment started (n = 22, p = 0.022). A pretreatment peripheral blood TCR clonality below the median was linked to improved progression-free and overall survival. Small sample size (n ≈ 29) and many exploratory analyses mean the results are intended to be hypothesis-generating.

The meaning of the sample's time point label: peripheral blood 6 weeks after treatment start. The cohort included some 30 patients with locally advanced or metastatic urothelial carcinoma who were treated at Memorial Sloan Kettering on a trial protocol. Peripheral blood mononuclear cells were collected pretreatment and during treatment, with between 1 and 8 total time points obtained per patient. The Qiagen DNeasy Blood extraction kit was used to purify genomic DNA from total PBMCs and from tumor samples. PBMCs were collected pretreatment and during treatment, and were isolated and stored as previously described.

The material sequenced was PBMCs, taken around atezolizumab (anti-PD-L1) treatment. This TCR was recovered from a man aged 55 to 69 with urothelial cancer. The V and J genes are TRBV11-1 and TRBJ2-7; the D segment could be TRBD1, given 7 matching bases. The DNA is as follows: TGTGCCAGCAGCACCTACAGGGGACTCTCCTACGAGCAGTACTTC. Its protein product is CASSTYRGLSYEQYF.